Shown below are 32 T cell receptor beta chains from a single sample sequenced in a study of T cells after yellow fever vaccination (dated by TCRdb to the late 2010s). The label giving this sample's treatment or condition can be read as: live attenuated yellow fever vaccine strain. Receptor amplification or capture employed 5' RACE. Sequencer: Illumina NovaSeq 6000. In-frame beta chains were kept once TCRdb had trimmed the public reads at Q25 with fastp and called clones with MiXCR. Rows with one shared CDR3 protein collapse into an entry with the most common genes and DNA. The sample table holds roughly 320,000 distinct CDR3 sequences, of which approximately 12% were seen once. The top ten clonotypes cover around 3.2% of the sample. This sample comprised CD4+ T cells sorted from PBMCs, obtained 45 days after the yellow fever booster vaccination. These receptors were collected from a man younger than 30 who received the YFV17D yellow fever vaccine.

V and J are TRBV9 and TRBJ2-5; D is perhaps TRBD2 (7 bases). The germline CDR1 and CDR2 sequences are SGDLS and YYNGEE. The CDR3 is 16 amino acids. V lost 0 bases and J lost 2, with 14 bases in between. CDR3 DNA: TGTGCCAGCAGCGTAGCTGGGGGGGGCTTTCAAGAGACCCAGTACTTC. Translating gives CASSVAGGGFQETQYF.

In this sample, this clonotype turned up a few times. The genes are TRBV6-1 and TRBJ2-7; D gene ambiguous. Germline loops: CDR1 MNHNS, CDR2 SASEGT. The V and J ends lost 2 bases and 5 bases respectively, with 16 bases between them. The CDR3 runs 15 residues. The CDR3, as DNA: TGTGCCAGCAGTGAACACGTCGGAGTTTACCACGAGCAGTACGTC. Residues: CASSEHVGVYHEQYV.

This clonotype was detected many times. The V and J genes are TRBV29-1 and TRBJ1-2, with D uncertain. V lost 6 bases, J lost 6 bases, and 8 bases lay in between. This CDR3 has 10 amino acids. The germline gives CDR1 SQVTM, CDR2 ANQGSEA. The CDR3 sequence is CSVDRHGYTF. CDR3 sequence (DNA): TGCAGCGTCGACCGGCATGGCTACACCTTC.

The rearrangement links TRBV6-6 to TRBJ1-2; 11 nucleotides agree with TRBD1. J was trimmed by 4 bases and V by 6 bases; bases with no gene match: 19. This CDR3 comprises 19 residues. Germline-derived CDR1 and CDR2 are MNHNY and SVGAGI (reference sequence). The CDR3 nucleotides read TGTGCCAGCAGCCGCGGACAGGGGGCGAATAAGTGGCAGTCCTATGGCTACACCTTC. It encodes CASSRGQGANKWQSYGYTF.

This clonotype has a count of ten or more. This chain joins TRBV6-1 and TRBJ2-5, with 9 bases aligning to TRBD1. The V and J ends lost 7 bases and 3 bases, in that order; junction bases with no gene match: 6. The V gene's germline CDR1 is MNHNS and CDR2 SASEGT. CDR3 length equals 14 residues. This CDR3 is CASTRDREEETQYF. CDR3 nucleotide sequence: TGTGCCAGCACCCGGGACAGGGAAGAAGAGACCCAGTACTTC.

Ten or more counts support this clonotype. This chain links TRBV7-8 with TRBJ1-2, with D unclear. Trimming stripped 1 base from V and 4 bases from J, with 4 bases between. There are 12 residues in the CDR3. In germline, CDR1 is SGHVS, CDR2 FQNEAQ. CDR3 region: CASSLDSYGYTF. The CDR3 DNA is TGTGCCAGCAGCTTAGATTCCTATGGCTACACCTTC.

There are a few counts of this clonotype. This chain joins TRBV19 and TRBJ2-4; 8 nucleotides agree with TRBD1. V shed 7 bases, J shed 7 bases, and the junction held 9 bases outside the gene matches. This CDR3 has 14 residues. Per the germline V gene, CDR1 is LNHDA and CDR2 is SQIVND (reference sequence). The CDR3 is CASMFRTGWNIQYF. CDR3 in DNA: TGTGCCAGTATGTTTAGGACAGGGTGGAACATTCAGTACTTC.

The V and J genes are TRBV5-1 and TRBJ2-2, with unresolved D. The CDR3 consists of 15 residues. Germline V gives CDR1 SGHRS, CDR2 YFSETQ. The V end was cut by 0 bases, the J end by 0 bases, with 6 bases between. The DNA for the CDR3 is TGCGCCAGCAGCTTGGCCAGAACGAACACCGGGGAGCTGTTTTTT. This sequence encodes CASSLARTNTGELFF.

The rearrangement links TRBV7-2 to TRBJ2-1, with D possibly being TRBD1 (7 bases). Germline CDR1 SGHTA, CDR2 FQGNSA. Trimming took 4 bases from V and 15 from J, leaving 25 bases between them. This CDR3 is 15 amino acids long. The CDR3: CASSSSHAGQPVLFF. The CDR3 region has the DNA TGTGCCAGCAGCTCATCACATGCGGGACAGCCGGTCCTGTTCTTC.

This clonotype was picked up a small number of times. V usage is TRBV3-1 and J usage is TRBJ2-7; 8 bases match TRBD2. The CDR3 runs 14 residues. Germline V gives CDR1 LGHDT, CDR2 YNNKEL (reference sequence). The junction had 5 bases not matched to a gene; V was cut back by 1 base and J by 6 bases. CDR3 loop: CASSQVGLGGEQYF. The CDR3 DNA follows: TGTGCCAGCAGCCAAGTGGGACTAGGGGGCGAGCAGTACTTC.

This clonotype has just a few counts. V usage is TRBV2 and J usage is TRBJ2-3; 7 bases match TRBD2. This CDR3 is built from 16 residues. Unmatched junction bases numbered 7, after V lost 4 bases and J lost 0 bases. Germline V lookup: CDR1 SNHLY, CDR2 FYNNEI. CDR3: CASSGIRLASTDTQYF. The CDR3, as DNA: TGTGCCAGCAGTGGTATAAGACTAGCCAGCACAGATACGCAGTATTTT.

The chain is built from TRBV20-1 and TRBJ1-2; no clear D gene. CDR3 length: 12 residues. Trimming cost V 4 bases and J 4 bases, with 10 bases left between them. Germline values: CDR1 DFQATT, CDR2 SNEGSKA (reference sequence). The CDR3 bases are TGCAGTGCTAACCTAGGGAGCTATGGCTACACCTTC. This sequence encodes CSANLGSYGYTF.

In this sample, this clonotype turned up a few times. The chain combines TRBV7-6 with TRBJ2-5; D ambiguous. Germline-derived CDR1 and CDR2 are SGHVS and FNYEAQ. CDR3 size: 13 residues. The V and J ends lost 0 bases and 5 bases respectively, with 7 bases between them. CDR3 nucleotide sequence: TGTGCCAGCAGCTTAGCGCATCTGGAGACCCAGTACTTC. It specifies CASSLAHLETQYF.

This clonotype was seen a few times. The chain is built from TRBV7-2 and TRBJ2-6; D remains ambiguous. Trimming pared 5 bases from V and 1 base from J, leaving 15 bases between. CDR3 length: 17 amino acids. The germline V gene encodes CDR1 SGHTA and CDR2 FQGNSA. The CDR3 here is CASSPDTGSSGANVLTF. CDR3 nucleotides: TGTGCCAGCAGCCCAGACACCGGATCTTCTGGGGCCAACGTCCTGACTTTC. Full variable domain (rest looked up from reference TRBV7-2 and TRBJ2-6): GAGVSQSPSNKVTEKGKDVELRCDPISGHTALYWYRQSLGQGLEFLIYFQGNSAPDKSGLPSDRFSAERTGGSVSTLTIQRTQQEDSAVYLCASSPDTGSSGANVLTFGAGSRLTVL.

This clonotype was counted between two and nine times. V is TRBV7-4 and J is TRBJ2-3; 9 nucleotides agree with TRBD2. The CDR3 covers 16 residues. Germline assignment: CDR1 SGHVT and CDR2 SQSDAQ. V shed 1 base and J 6 bases; nucleotides not matched to a gene: 8. The CDR3 protein is CASSLVPASGVDTQYF. Written as DNA, the CDR3 is TGTGCCAGCAGCTTAGTGCCCGCTAGCGGGGTGGATACGCAGTATTTT. Full variable domain (missing parts from reference TRBV7-4 and TRBJ2-3): GAGVSQSPRYKVAKRGRDVALRCDSISGHVTLYWYRQTLGQGSEVLTYSQSDAQRDKSGRPSGRFSAERPERSVSTLKIQRTEQGDSAVYLCASSLVPASGVDTQYFGPGTRLTVL.

V gene TRBV10-3 combines with J gene TRBJ2-1; 10 bases map to TRBD2. Trimming took 2 bases from V and 9 from J; bases not matched to a gene: 7. This CDR3 comprises 15 residues. Per germline, CDR1 ENHRY and CDR2 SYGVKD. CDR3 nucleotides: TGTGCCATCAGTGAGAAGTTAGCGGGGGGTTCTGAGCAGTTCTTC. Amino acid sequence: CAISEKLAGGSEQFF.

This chain connects TRBV5-1 to TRBJ1-1; possible D gene TRBD1, 5 bases. The CDR3 is made up of 17 amino acids. V lost 4 bases, J lost 0 bases, and 19 bases lay in between. The germline gives CDR1 SGHRS, CDR2 YFSETQ. The CDR3 here is CASSLGGGTRMNTEAFF. The CDR3 nucleotides are TGCGCCAGCAGCCTGGGCGGCGGGACTCGAATGAACACTGAAGCTTTCTTT.

The genes are TRBV20-1 and TRBJ2-2; TRBD1 aligns across 10 bases. The CDR3 length is 14 residues. With V trimmed by 3 bases and J by 4 bases, 2 bases remained unmatched. Per the germline V gene, CDR1 is DFQATT and CDR2 is SNEGSKA (reference sequence). The CDR3 nucleotides read TGCAGTGCTAGGACAGGGGGCAGCACCGGGGAGCTGTTTTTT. Translation: CSARTGGSTGELFF.

This clonotype was observed a few times. V usage is TRBV4-3 and J usage is TRBJ2-1; the D gene is possibly TRBD2 (6 bases). The V gene's germline CDR1 is LGHNA and CDR2 YSLEER. The V end lost 0 bases, the J end lost 8 bases, and 11 bases lay between the germline ends. The CDR3 consists of 14 residues. The CDR3 sequence is CASSQETSRDEQFF. The CDR3 DNA is TGCGCCAGCAGCCAAGAAACTAGCAGGGATGAGCAGTTCTTC.

This chain joins TRBV20-1 and TRBJ1-5; D remains ambiguous. Trimming stripped 6 bases from V and 7 bases from J, with 22 bases between. Per the germline V gene, CDR1 is DFQATT and CDR2 is SNEGSKA (reference sequence). This CDR3 spans 15 amino acids. The CDR3 sequence: CSATRAPTAGQPQHF. The DNA of the CDR3 is TGCAGTGCGACCCGGGCTCCCACCGCCGGACAGCCCCAGCATTTT.

The sample holds a few counts of this clonotype. The chain recombines TRBV3-1 with TRBJ2-3; D gene uncertain. V was pared by 3 bases and J by 5 bases, with 9 bases between. The germline V gene encodes CDR1 LGHDT and CDR2 YNNKEL (reference sequence). The CDR3 totals 13 residues. CDR3 in amino acids: CASSHGGKDTQYF. The CDR3, as DNA: TGTGCCAGCAGCCACGGCGGCAAAGATACGCAGTATTTT.

The chain joins TRBV19 to TRBJ2-3, with a tentative D call TRBD2 (6 bases). CDR3 length equals 15 residues. V shed 1 base and J shed 11 bases, with 19 bases lying between them. Germline V CDR1 and CDR2: LNHDA, SQIVND (reference sequence). CDR3 residues: CASSIGAAGSFGQYF. The CDR3 DNA is TGTGCCAGTAGTATAGGTGCAGCGGGCTCGTTTGGGCAGTATTTT.

The chain carries TRBV6-5 and TRBJ2-3; 13 bases match TRBD2. Germline CDR1 and CDR2: MNHEY and SVGAGI. Unmatched junction bases numbered 3, after V lost 5 bases and J lost 4 bases. This CDR3 has 15 residues. CDR3 residues: CASSALAGGADTQYF. The CDR3 DNA reads TGTGCCAGCAGTGCACTAGCGGGGGGGGCAGATACGCAGTATTTT.

The chain joins TRBV18 to TRBJ2-2; the D gene could be TRBD1 or TRBD2 (6 bases each). This CDR3 region has 15 residues. Germline values: CDR1 KGHSH, CDR2 LQKENI. Trimming took off 1 base at V and 6 bases at J, with 12 bases between the two ends. The CDR3 is CASSPQPGEAGELFF. The CDR3 nucleotides read TGTGCCAGCTCACCACAACCAGGGGAGGCCGGGGAGCTGTTTTTT.

The chain couples TRBV14 to TRBJ1-4, with 7 bases lining up with TRBD1. This CDR3 contains 15 residues. V was clipped by 5 bases and J by 9 bases; unmatched bases: 12. Germline-derived CDR1 and CDR2 are SGHDN and FVKESK. Written as DNA, the CDR3 is TGTGCCAGCAGCTTGCGCAGGGGGACAGAAAAAAAACTGTTTTTT. Its protein is CASSLRRGTEKKLFF. Full variable domain (remainder filled in from reference TRBV14 and TRBJ1-4): EAGVTQFPSHSVIEKGQTVTLRCDPISGHDNLYWYRRVMGKEIKFLLHFVKESKQDESGMPNNRFLAERTGGTYSTLKVQPAELEDSGVYFCASSLRRGTEKKLFFGSGTQLSVL.

The rearrangement links TRBV15 to TRBJ2-3; D is perhaps TRBD2 (6 bases). The CDR3 has 16 amino acids. CDR1 is LNHNV and CDR2 is YYDKDF in the germline V gene (reference sequence). V lost 0 bases and J 0 bases, leaving 10 bases between the germline ends. Here the CDR3 DNA reads TGTGCCACCAGCAGAGAAGGAGGGCTCAGCACAGATACGCAGTATTTT. Protein sequence: CATSREGGLSTDTQYF.

The chain joins TRBV7-2 to TRBJ2-1; 11 bases fit TRBD2. Germline CDR1 and CDR2: SGHTA and FQGNSA. The CDR3 extends over 15 amino acids. V was pared by 5 bases and J by 5 bases, with 5 bases of the junction left unmatched. CDR3 DNA sequence: TGTGCCAGCAGCATGGGACTAGCGGCTAACAATGAGCAGTTCTTC. It specifies CASSMGLAANNEQFF.

This clonotype came up a few times. This rearrangement joins TRBV5-4 to TRBJ1-2; 8 bases map to TRBD1. V lost 4 bases and J lost 0; bases outside the gene matches: 5. Looked up from germline, CDR1 is SGHNT and CDR2 is YYREEE (reference sequence). The CDR3 is made up of 15 amino acids. CDR3 amino acids: CASSPVDRANYGYTF. DNA of the CDR3: TGTGCCAGCAGCCCGGTGGACAGGGCTAACTATGGCTACACCTTC.

This clonotype was seen ten or more times. The rearrangement uses TRBV5-6 and TRBJ2-3; 7 bases match TRBD2. The CDR3 runs 15 residues. Germline values: CDR1 SGHDT, CDR2 YYEEEE. The junction had 7 bases not matched to a gene; V was cut back by 0 bases and J by 6 bases. CDR3 in amino acids: CASSLDALRGDTQYF. CDR3 nucleotides: TGTGCCAGCAGCTTGGACGCCCTGCGGGGGGATACGCAGTATTTT.

In its sample, this clonotype was seen many times. This chain uses TRBV7-2 with TRBJ2-7, with no clear D. V dropped 1 base and J dropped 2 bases, with 9 bases sitting between them. CDR1 and CDR2 (germline): SGHTA, FQGNSA. The CDR3 totals 14 residues. The CDR3 spells CASSLGLDAYEQYF. DNA for the CDR3: TGTGCCAGCAGCTTAGGATTGGACGCCTACGAGCAGTACTTC. Together with reference TRBV7-2 and TRBJ2-7, the CDR3 gives the full variable domain: GAGVSQSPSNKVTEKGKDVELRCDPISGHTALYWYRQSLGQGLEFLIYFQGNSAPDKSGLPSDRFSAERTGGSVSTLTIQRTQQEDSAVYLCASSLGLDAYEQYFGPGTRLTVT.

This clonotype was counted a few times. The rearrangement joins TRBV12-3 or TRBV12-4 to TRBJ2-2; weak D call: TRBD1 (6 bases). CDR3 length: 14 residues. V lost 7 bases, J lost 3 bases, and 12 bases lay in between. In DNA form, the CDR3 reads TGTGCCAGCACCCCCTACAGGGACACCGGGGAGCTGTTTTTT. Translated, it gives CASTPYRDTGELFF.

This clonotype was recorded a few times. In nucleotides, the CDR3 is TGTGCCAGCACCGGAACCGGGACAGGGGCCAATCAGCCCCAGCATTTT. Translating gives CASTGTGTGANQPQHF. The gene calls are TRBV28 and TRBJ1-5, with 10 bases aligning to TRBD1. The CDR3 is 16 amino acids. Germline trimming cut 7 bases from V and 3 bases from J; bases unmatched to any gene: 9. Germline V gene data show CDR1 as MDHEN and CDR2 as SYDVKM.